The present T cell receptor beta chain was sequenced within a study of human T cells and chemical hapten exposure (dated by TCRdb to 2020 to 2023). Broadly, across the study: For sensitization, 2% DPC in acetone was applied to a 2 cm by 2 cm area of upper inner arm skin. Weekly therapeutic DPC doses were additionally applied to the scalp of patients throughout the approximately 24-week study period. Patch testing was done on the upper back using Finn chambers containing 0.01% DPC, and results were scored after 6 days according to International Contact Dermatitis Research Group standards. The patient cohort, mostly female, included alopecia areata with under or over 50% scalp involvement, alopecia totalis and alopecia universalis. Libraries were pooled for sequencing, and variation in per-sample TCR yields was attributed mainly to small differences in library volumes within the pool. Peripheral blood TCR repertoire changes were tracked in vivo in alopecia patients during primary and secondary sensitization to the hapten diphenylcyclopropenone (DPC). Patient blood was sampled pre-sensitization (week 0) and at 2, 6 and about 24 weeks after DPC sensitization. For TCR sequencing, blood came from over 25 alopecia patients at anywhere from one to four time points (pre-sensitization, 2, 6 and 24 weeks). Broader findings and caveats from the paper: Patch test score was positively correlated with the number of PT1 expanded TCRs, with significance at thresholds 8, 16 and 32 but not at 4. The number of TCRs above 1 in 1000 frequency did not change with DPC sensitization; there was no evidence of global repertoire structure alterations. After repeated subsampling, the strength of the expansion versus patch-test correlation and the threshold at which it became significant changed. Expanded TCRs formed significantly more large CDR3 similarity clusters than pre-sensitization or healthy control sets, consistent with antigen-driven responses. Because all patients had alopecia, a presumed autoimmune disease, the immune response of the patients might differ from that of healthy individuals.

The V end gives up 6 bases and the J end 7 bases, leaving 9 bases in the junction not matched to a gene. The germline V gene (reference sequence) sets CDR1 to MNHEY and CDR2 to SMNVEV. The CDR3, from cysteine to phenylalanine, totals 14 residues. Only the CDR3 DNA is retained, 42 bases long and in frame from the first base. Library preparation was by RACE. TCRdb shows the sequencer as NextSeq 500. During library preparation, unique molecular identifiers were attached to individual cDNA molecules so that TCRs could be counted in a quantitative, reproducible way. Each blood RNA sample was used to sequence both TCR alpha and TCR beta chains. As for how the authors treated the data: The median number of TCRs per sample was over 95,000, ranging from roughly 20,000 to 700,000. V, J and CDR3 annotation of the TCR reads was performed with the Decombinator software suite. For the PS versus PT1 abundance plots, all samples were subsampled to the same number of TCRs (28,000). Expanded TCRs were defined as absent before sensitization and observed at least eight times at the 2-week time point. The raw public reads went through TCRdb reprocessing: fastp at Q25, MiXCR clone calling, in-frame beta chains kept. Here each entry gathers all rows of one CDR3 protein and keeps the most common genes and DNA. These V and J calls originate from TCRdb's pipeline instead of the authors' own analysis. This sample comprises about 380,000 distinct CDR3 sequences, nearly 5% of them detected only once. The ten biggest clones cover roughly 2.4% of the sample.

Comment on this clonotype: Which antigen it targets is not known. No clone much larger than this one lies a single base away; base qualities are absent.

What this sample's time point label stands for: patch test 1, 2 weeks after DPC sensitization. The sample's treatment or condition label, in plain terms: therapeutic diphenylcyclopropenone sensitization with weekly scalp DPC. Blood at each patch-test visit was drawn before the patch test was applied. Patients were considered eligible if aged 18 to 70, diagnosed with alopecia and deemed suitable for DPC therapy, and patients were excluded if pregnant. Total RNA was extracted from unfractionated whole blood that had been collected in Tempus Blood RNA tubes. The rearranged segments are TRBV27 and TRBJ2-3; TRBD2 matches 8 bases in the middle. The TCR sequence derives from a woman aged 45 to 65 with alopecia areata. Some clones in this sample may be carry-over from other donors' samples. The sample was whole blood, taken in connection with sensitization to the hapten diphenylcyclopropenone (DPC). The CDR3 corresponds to CASSPGGAVNTQYF. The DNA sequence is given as TGTGCCAGCAGCCCCGGGGGGGCTGTGAATACGCAGTATTTT.